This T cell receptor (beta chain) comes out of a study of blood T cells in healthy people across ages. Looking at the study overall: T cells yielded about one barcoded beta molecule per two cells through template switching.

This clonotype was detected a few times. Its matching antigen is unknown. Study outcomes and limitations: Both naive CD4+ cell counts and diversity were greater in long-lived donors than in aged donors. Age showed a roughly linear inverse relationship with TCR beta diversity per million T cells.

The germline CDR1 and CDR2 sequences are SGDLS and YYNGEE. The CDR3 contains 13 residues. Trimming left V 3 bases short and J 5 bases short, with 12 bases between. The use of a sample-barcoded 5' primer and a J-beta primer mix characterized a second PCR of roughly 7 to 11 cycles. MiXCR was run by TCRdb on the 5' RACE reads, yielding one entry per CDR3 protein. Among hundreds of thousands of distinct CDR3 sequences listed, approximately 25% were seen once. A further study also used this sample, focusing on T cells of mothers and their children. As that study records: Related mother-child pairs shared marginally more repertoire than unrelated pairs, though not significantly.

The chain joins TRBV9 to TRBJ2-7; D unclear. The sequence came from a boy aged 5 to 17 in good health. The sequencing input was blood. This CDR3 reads CASSGSLADEQYF. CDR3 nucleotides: TGTGCCAGCAGCGGGTCCTTGGCGGACGAGCAGTACTTC.